The rows below give T cell receptor beta chains drawn from one sample of a study of memory CD4+ T cells and cytomegalovirus serostatus. This table comes from immunoSEQ multiplex PCR, and its TCRdb copy is limited to in-frame clones, with some not included. Of tens of thousands of clones detected, 75% to 85% appear once; the ten largest clones hold 1.1%. The sequenced material came from memory CD4+ T cells from blood. The receptors originated from an adult in good health and CMV-seronegative. Each CDR3 is given with its conserved first and last residue. D genes are given only for firm matches. Not all rows give a size; the values are once, few, many and, for expanded clones, a class.

NA TRBD2 TRBJ2-3 TRBV7-9 CASSRLTSGSMNTQYF TGTGCCAGCAGCCGTCTGACTAGCGGGAGTATGAATACGCAGTATTTT
NA TRBD2 TRBJ2-3 TRBV5-6 CASSLLGRGPDTQYF TGTGCCAGCAGTCTGTTAGGGAGGGGCCCAGATACGCAGTATTTT
medium-sized TRBD1 TRBJ1-2 TRBV19 CAIRPSGLGQGPYGYTF TGTGCCATCAGACCCTCCGGCCTTGGACAGGGCCCCTATGGCTACACCTTC
NA TRBD1 TRBJ1-3 TRBV19 CASSIGTGGNTIYF TGTGCCAGTAGTATCGGGACAGGGGGAAACACCATATATTTT
NA NA TRBJ2-1 TRBV19 CASTAAALGNEQFF TGTGCCAGTACCGCTGCCGCCTTGGGAAATGAGCAGTTCTTC
NA TRBD2 TRBJ2-5 TRBV6-1 CASSSGRSRETQYF TGTGCCAGCAGTAGCGGGAGAAGTCGAGAGACCCAGTACTTC
NA NA TRBJ2-1 TRBV7-9 CASSAWGRRLGGEQFF TGTGCCAGCAGCGCATGGGGCAGGCGGCTTGGCGGTGAGCAGTTCTTC
NA NA TRBJ2-1 TRBV11-3 CASSLMALASYNEQFF TGTGCCAGCAGCTTAATGGCGCTAGCGAGTTACAATGAGCAGTTCTTC
NA TRBD2 TRBJ2-1 TRBV25-1 CASSRPTGGRNEQFF TGTGCCAGCAGTCGGCCGACGGGAGGGAGGAATGAGCAGTTCTTC
NA NA TRBJ2-2 TRBV5-4 CASSTRDQDVLGTGELFF TGTGCCAGCAGCACCCGGGACCAGGACGTCTTGGGCACCGGGGAGCTGTTTTTT
NA NA TRBJ2-7 TRBV5-6 CASSFRVDEQYF TGTGCCAGCAGCTTCAGAGTCGACGAGCAGTACTTC
NA NA TRBJ2-5 TRBV4-1 CASSRVPEGTQYF TGCGCCAGCAGCCGGGTACCTGAGGGGACCCAGTACTTC
NA TRBD2 TRBJ2-7 TRBV2 CAITGLAGVEMTDEQYF TGTGCCATTACCGGACTAGCGGGAGTCGAGATGACGGACGAGCAGTACTTC
NA NA TRBJ2-7 TRBV5-1 CASSSGSYEQYF TGCGCCAGCAGCAGCGGCTCCTACGAGCAGTACTTC
NA TRBD1 TRBJ1-1 TRBV5-1 CASSSTGINTEAFF TGCGCCAGCAGCTCGACAGGGATTAACACTGAAGCTTTCTTT
NA NA TRBJ2-1 TRBV19 CASQGEQFF TGTGCCAGTCAGGGTGAGCAGTTCTTC
NA NA TRBJ2-4 TRBV15 CATAYRDIQYF TGTGCCACCGCATACCGGGACATTCAGTACTTC
NA NA TRBJ2-5 TRBV7-2 CASRRQEGIVSGEETQYF TGTGCCAGCAGGAGACAGGAGGGGATTGTGTCAGGGGAGGAGACCCAGTACTTC
NA NA TRBJ2-7 TRBV5-4 CASSLDRPYEQYF TGTGCCAGCAGCTTGGATCGCCCCTACGAGCAGTACTTC
NA NA TRBJ1-2 TRBV4-3 CASSQEPGGHNYGYTF TGCGCCAGCAGCCAGGAGCCTGGGGGCCACAACTATGGCTACACCTTC
few NA TRBJ1-1 TRBV6-4 CASSASPGNTEAFF TGTGCCAGCAGTGCGTCTCCAGGGAACACTGAAGCTTTCTTT
NA NA TRBJ1-1 TRBV18 CASSPINGVMNTEAFF TGTGCCAGCTCACCAATTAATGGGGTAATGAACACTGAAGCTTTCTTT
NA NA TRBJ1-6 TRBV5-6 CASSIGQAGSYNSPLHF TGTGCCAGCAGCATCGGGCAAGCGGGCTCCTATAATTCACCCCTCCACTTT
NA NA TRBJ2-5 TRBV11-3 CASSLEPGAETQYF TGTGCCAGCAGCTTAGAACCGGGAGCAGAGACCCAGTACTTC
NA NA TRBJ1-2 TRBV6-5 CASSDRVLYGYTF TGTGCCAGCAGTGACCGGGTCCTCTATGGCTACACCTTC
NA NA TRBJ2-3 TRBV6-1 CASSVGDTQYF TGTGCCAGCAGTGTGGGGGATACGCAGTATTTT
NA NA TRBJ2-5 TRBV30 CAWSVPGVNRETQYF TGTGCCTGGAGTGTACCGGGAGTCAACCGAGAGACCCAGTACTTC
NA TRBD2 TRBJ2-7 TRBV6-5 CASSYGEGVHEQYF TGTGCCAGCAGTTACGGGGAGGGAGTGCACGAGCAGTACTTC
NA NA TRBJ1-1 TRBV20-1 CSAGDQEKAFF TGCAGTGCTGGAGACCAGGAGAAAGCTTTCTTT
NA NA TRBJ2-4 TRBV7-2 CASSFFPRGGAKNIQYF TGTGCCAGCAGTTTCTTCCCTCGAGGGGGGGCCAAAAACATTCAGTACTTC
few NA TRBJ1-1 TRBV15 CATSRDRGNTEAFF TGTGCCACCAGCAGAGATAGGGGGAACACTGAAGCTTTCTTT
few TRBD1 TRBJ1-5 TRBV5-6 CASSLRTGKDQPQHF TGTGCCAGCAGCCTTCGGACAGGGAAAGATCAGCCCCAGCATTTT
NA TRBD1 TRBJ2-2 TRBV6-6 CASNRGQSTGELFF TGTGCCAGCAACCGGGGACAGAGCACCGGGGAGCTGTTTTTT
medium-sized NA TRBJ1-1 TRBV10-3 CATGGNTEAFF TGTGCCACCGGGGGGAACACTGAAGCTTTCTTT
NA TRBD2 TRBJ2-4 TRBV11-2 CASSLVSTSGRNIQYF TGTGCCAGCAGCTTAGTCTCGACTAGCGGGAGGAACATTCAGTACTTC
NA NA TRBJ2-3 TRBV7-2 CASSEPGDTQYF TGTGCCAGCAGCGAGCCGGGCGATACGCAGTATTTT
NA NA TRBJ2-3 TRBV11-3 CASSLDWDTQYF TGTGCCAGCAGCTTAGATTGGGATACGCAGTATTTT
NA NA TRBJ1-5 TRBV21-1 CASSQEQAGSNQPQHF TGTGCCAGCAGCCAAGAACAGGCAGGGAGCAATCAGCCCCAGCATTTT
NA NA TRBJ2-1 TRBV6-6 CASSYSASGSYNEQFF TGTGCCAGCAGTTACTCGGCCAGCGGGTCCTACAATGAGCAGTTCTTC
NA NA TRBJ2-3 TRBV7-2 CASSLALDVTDTQYF TGTGCCAGCAGCTTAGCCCTGGACGTCACAGATACGCAGTATTTT
NA TRBD2 TRBJ2-7 TRBV15 CATSRLPPGLADEQYF TGTGCCACCAGCAGGCTACCACCGGGACTAGCAGACGAGCAGTACTTC